These 29 T cell receptor beta chains were sequenced from one sample in a study of blood T cell repertoires in COVID-19. Data came from immunoSEQ multiplex PCR; TCRdb stores just in-frame clones and leaves some out. The sample holds about 230,000 clones, just over 85% seen once. The sample consisted of peripheral blood. These receptors all come from a man between 45 and 60 years old with COVID-19, enrolled during active disease.

V usage is TRBV2 and J usage is TRBJ1-1; the D gene is possibly TRBD1 (6 bases). Per the germline V gene, CDR1 is SNHLY and CDR2 is FYNNEI. This CDR3 spans 13 amino acids. V gave up 0 bases and J gave up 10 bases, with 12 bases separating them. CDR3 sequence (DNA): TGTGCCAGCAGTGAAGCGGGGGCCCCCCGAGCTTTCTTT. Translation: CASSEAGAPRAFF. The complete variable domain, with remaining parts taken from reference TRBV2 and TRBJ1-1, reads EPEVTQTPSHQVTQMGQEVILRCVPISNHLYFYWYRQILGQKVEFLVSFYNNEISEKSEIFDDQFSVERPDGSNFTLKIRSTKLEDSAMYFCASSEAGAPRAFFGQGTRLTVV.

The V and J genes are TRBV28 and TRBJ1-2; TRBD1 aligns across 7 bases. In germline, CDR1 is MDHEN, CDR2 SYDVKM. J was trimmed by 3 bases and V by 5 bases; bases with no gene match: 9. The CDR3 has 15 residues. The CDR3, as DNA: TGTGCCAGCAGTGTCGAGAGGGGGCTGGACTATGGCTACACCTTC. Protein: CASSVERGLDYGYTF.

The rearrangement joins TRBV19 to TRBJ2-1; TRBD2 agrees at 7 bases. The germline CDR1 and CDR2 sequences are LNHDA and SQIVND (reference sequence). The CDR3 extends over 17 amino acids. J lost 0 bases, V lost 1 base, and 6 bases had no gene match. CDR3 coding DNA: TGTGCCAGTAGTATAGCCCTTGGCGGGAGCTCCTACAATGAGCAGTTCTTC. Protein product: CASSIALGGSSYNEQFF.

V gene TRBV11-3 combines with J gene TRBJ2-1; 10 positions agree with TRBD2. CDR3 length: 15 residues. Per germline, CDR1 SGHNT and CDR2 YENEEA. V shed 1 base and J 9 bases; nucleotides not matched to a gene: 6. The CDR3 protein is CASSLAAGGLGEQFF. The DNA for the CDR3 is TGTGCCAGCAGCTTAGCAGCGGGAGGGCTCGGTGAGCAGTTCTTC.

The CDR3 nucleotides read TGTGCCAGCAGTGAAAAAGCGGGGGGCCATGGCTACACCTTC. This translates into CASSEKAGGHGYTF. V gene TRBV6-1 combines with J gene TRBJ1-2; D possibly corresponds to TRBD1 (6 bases). The CDR3 spans 14 residues. Trimming took 2 bases from V and 6 from J, leaving 13 bases between them. CDR1 and CDR2 (germline): MNHNS, SASEGT.

Written as DNA, the CDR3 is TGTGCCAGCAGCTTGGGACTAGCGGGAGTATACGAGCAGTACTTC. Translated: CASSLGLAGVYEQYF. The chain joins TRBV2 to TRBJ2-7; TRBD2 matches at 14 bases. From germline, CDR1 is SNHLY and CDR2 FYNNEI. The CDR3 has 15 residues. The trim removed 6 bases at V and 4 bases at J, leaving 5 bases unmatched. The full variable domain, its missing parts supplied by reference TRBV2 and TRBJ2-7, is EPEVTQTPSHQVTQMGQEVILRCVPISNHLYFYWYRQILGQKVEFLVSFYNNEISEKSEIFDDQFSVERPDGSNFTLKIRSTKLEDSAMYFCASSLGLAGVYEQYFGPGTRLTVT.

The rearrangement uses TRBV3-1 (or the pseudogene TRBV3-2) and TRBJ2-3; TRBD1 agrees at 11 bases. CDR3 length: 17 amino acids. Germline V gene lookup returns CDR1 LGHDT and CDR2 YNNKEL (reference sequence). With V trimmed by 1 base and J by 4 bases, 7 bases remained unmatched. In DNA, the CDR3 is TGTGCCAGCAGCCAAGGCGGGACAGGGGGGATCCCAGATACGCAGTATTTT. This gives the protein CASSQGGTGGIPDTQYF.

The J gene is TRBJ2-7, the V gene TRBV29-1, with 8 bases that match TRBD1. This CDR3 comprises 14 residues. Germline V CDR1 and CDR2: SQVTM, ANQGSEA. V was pared by 0 bases and J by 3 bases, with 4 bases of the junction left unmatched. CDR3 amino acids: CSVEEAGGFYEQYF. Written as DNA, the CDR3 is TGCAGCGTTGAAGAGGCAGGGGGCTTCTACGAGCAGTACTTC.

The count of this clone is one. The chain carries TRBV4-1 and TRBJ1-2; D gene unclear. The CDR3 covers 13 residues. In germline, CDR1 is MGHRA, CDR2 YSYEKL. V lost 3 bases to trimming and J lost 7 bases, with 12 bases between them. The chain's CDR3 is CASSQEGLGGYTF. CDR3 nucleotides: TGCGCCAGCAGCCAGGAGGGCCTGGGTGGCTACACCTTC.

The V gene is TRBV5-1, the J gene TRBJ1-3; maybe TRBD1 (6 bases). This CDR3 contains 14 residues. V was trimmed by 8 bases and J by 0 bases, leaving 12 bases between them. Looked up from germline, CDR1 is SGHRS and CDR2 is YFSETQ. CDR3 bases: TGCGCCAGTAAGGACAGAGTCTCTGGAAACACCATATATTTT. It translates to CASKDRVSGNTIYF.

This chain connects TRBV19 to TRBJ1-1; 9 bases fit TRBD1. CDR1 is LNHDA, CDR2 SQIVND, per germline (reference sequence). With 6 bases clipped from V and 1 base from J, the junction kept 6 bases outside the gene matches. The CDR3 extends over 15 amino acids. The CDR3 reads CASSHPGQGNTEAFF. The CDR3 region has the DNA TGTGCCAGTAGCCACCCGGGACAGGGGAACACTGAAGCTTTCTTT.

The chain is built from TRBV15 and TRBJ1-5; D call uncertain. CDR3 length: 16 amino acids. V was shortened by 0 bases and J by 0 bases, with 9 bases between the two germline ends. Germline-derived CDR1 and CDR2 are LNHNV and YYDKDF (reference sequence). This chain's CDR3 is CATSRDLGDSNQPQHF. CDR3 coding DNA: TGTGCCACCAGCAGAGATCTCGGGGATAGCAATCAGCCCCAGCATTTT.

J is TRBJ1-2 and V is TRBV19; TRBD1 is a possible D gene (6 bases). V dropped 4 bases and J dropped 6 bases, with 27 bases sitting between them. The CDR3 length is 18 residues. Germline lookup yields CDR1 LNHDA and CDR2 SQIVND (reference sequence). This chain's CDR3 is CASSTTLWGRQVKDGYTF. The CDR3 DNA follows: TGTGCCAGTAGTACTACCCTGTGGGGCCGACAGGTCAAGGATGGCTACACCTTC. The full variable domain, with the rest looked up from reference TRBV19 and TRBJ1-2, is DGGITQSPKYLFRKEGQNVTLSCEQNLNHDAMYWYRQDPGQGLRLIYYSQIVNDFQKGDIAEGYSVSREKKESFPLTVTSAQKNPTAFYLCASSTTLWGRQVKDGYTFGSGTRLTVV.

This CDR3 is CASSSPTGTANTGELFF. The CDR3 bases are TGTGCCAGCAGCTCGCCAACCGGGACAGCGAACACCGGGGAGCTGTTTTTT. V and J are TRBV7-3 and TRBJ2-2, with 7 nucleotides matching TRBD1. Germline V CDR1 and CDR2: SGHTA, FQGTGA. There are 17 residues in the CDR3. The trim removed 4 bases at V and 0 bases at J, leaving 8 bases unmatched.

The rearrangement links TRBV5-5 to TRBJ1-4; TRBD1 matches at 9 bases. Germline V gene sequence: CDR1 SGHKS, CDR2 YYEKEE (reference sequence). This CDR3 comprises 16 residues. Unmatched junction bases numbered 8, after V lost 4 bases and J lost 4 bases. Written as DNA, the CDR3 is TGTGCCAGCAGCCCTGGGGGGACAGGGTATAATGAAAAACTGTTTTTT. Its protein is CASSPGGTGYNEKLFF.

The V call is TRBV11-2, the J call TRBJ2-7; possible D gene TRBD2, 5 bases. Germline V lookup: CDR1 SGHAT, CDR2 FQNNGV. The V gene lost 1 base and the J gene lost 3 bases, with 10 bases spanning the gap. The CDR3 consists of 14 residues. The CDR3 nucleotides read TGTGCCAGCAGCTTAGCTCCCGGAGGCTACGAGCAGTACTTC. As protein: CASSLAPGGYEQYF.

This clone was recorded only once. A junction end diverges from the germline sequence, so it may reflect a read error. The V call is TRBV28, the J call TRBJ2-2; 11 positions match TRBD1. CDR3 size: 17 residues. Germline CDR1 MDHEN, CDR2 SYDVKM. This chain's CDR3 is CVSSQDRGLAGSGELFF. Written as DNA, the CDR3 is TGTGTCAGCAGTCAGGACAGGGGGCTAGCGGGGTCCGGGGAGCTGTTTTTT.

The chain couples TRBV11-2 to TRBJ1-2; 7 positions agree with TRBD1. The length of the CDR3 is 18 residues. The germline CDR1 and CDR2 sequences are SGHAT and FQNNGV. The V segment lost 5 bases and the J segment 5 bases; nucleotides outside the gene matches: 20. The DNA of the CDR3 is TGTGCCAGCAGCAGGGGGCATAGGAGTGCGACACCAAAGTATGGCTACACCTTC. This translates into CASSRGHRSATPKYGYTF.

The chain has TRBV5-4 and TRBJ1-1; D not resolved. The CDR3 has 14 amino acids. Deletions cut 3 bases from V and 1 base from J, with 10 bases between. Germline CDR1 is SGHNT and CDR2 is YYREEE (reference sequence). The CDR3 region has the DNA TGTGCCAGCAGCTCTGGCCAGTCGAACACTGAAGCTTTCTTT. This encodes CASSSGQSNTEAFF.

V usage is TRBV28 and J usage is TRBJ1-2, with D possibly TRBD1 on 6 matching bases. CDR3 length: 13 amino acids. Trimming cost V 4 bases and J 4 bases, with 10 bases left between them. In germline, CDR1 is MDHEN, CDR2 SYDVKM. Here the CDR3 reads CASSSDSRYGYTF. The CDR3 DNA reads TGTGCCAGCAGTTCGGACAGTCGCTATGGCTACACCTTC.

The rearrangement uses TRBV5-4 and TRBJ2-2, with 9 bases lining up with TRBD1. There are 14 residues in the CDR3. V shed 4 bases, J shed 6 bases, and the junction held 4 bases outside the gene matches. The germline V gene encodes CDR1 SGHNT and CDR2 YYREEE (reference sequence). The DNA of the CDR3 is TGTGCCAGCAGCAGGACAGGGGAGGCCGGGGAGCTGTTTTTT. Its protein is CASSRTGEAGELFF.

This chain links TRBV20-1 with TRBJ2-7; 7 bases match TRBD2. The CDR3 extends over 11 amino acids. Trimming took 3 bases from V and 5 from J; bases not matched to a gene: 1. Germline V gene data show CDR1 as DFQATT and CDR2 as SNEGSKA (reference sequence). The DNA of the CDR3 is TGCAGTGCTAGGGCGGGGGACGAGCAGTACTTC. Protein product: CSARAGDEQYF.

The CDR3 sequence is CASLQQGSIGAFF. The CDR3 nucleotides read TGTGCCTCGCTCCAACAGGGTTCCATTGGAGCTTTCTTT. The chain recombines TRBV6-5 with TRBJ1-1; possible D gene TRBD1, 6 bases. The germline gives CDR1 MNHEY, CDR2 SVGAGI. Trimming took off 11 bases at V and 10 bases at J, with 23 bases between the two ends. The CDR3 covers 13 residues.

This clone was detected once. The CDR3: CASSYRGTDTEAFF. CDR3 in DNA: TGTGCCAGCAGTTACCGGGGGACAGACACTGAAGCTTTCTTT. The rearrangement links TRBV6-2 or TRBV6-3 to TRBJ1-1; 7 bases agree with TRBD1. The ends lost 2 bases at V and 3 bases at J; junction bases unmatched: 3. Germline loops: CDR1 MNHEY, CDR2 SVGEGT. The CDR3 consists of 14 residues.

The chain links TRBV7-2 to TRBJ2-1; 16 nucleotides agree with TRBD2. Germline V gene data show CDR1 as SGHTA and CDR2 as FQGNSA. The V segment lost 8 bases and the J segment 2 bases; nucleotides outside the gene matches: 9. The CDR3 consists of 18 residues. The CDR3 loop is CASAHGGLAGGPYNEQFF. The CDR3 DNA reads TGTGCCAGCGCTCACGGGGGACTAGCGGGAGGGCCCTACAATGAGCAGTTCTTC.

The rearrangement joins TRBV5-4 to TRBJ2-7, with D maybe TRBD1 (6 bases). Germline values: CDR1 SGHNT, CDR2 YYREEE (reference sequence). This CDR3 has 15 amino acids. Trimming removed 0 bases from V and 0 bases from J, with 10 bases in between. This CDR3 reads CASSLGWDNSYEQYF. The CDR3 region has the DNA TGTGCCAGCAGCTTGGGCTGGGACAACTCCTACGAGCAGTACTTC.

The chain couples TRBV10-1 to TRBJ2-7, with 8 nucleotides matching TRBD2. The CDR3 extends over 14 amino acids. Germline V lookup: CDR1 WNHNN, CDR2 SYGVQD (reference sequence). V shed 5 bases and J 2 bases; nucleotides not matched to a gene: 5. The CDR3 reads CASSPGTSTYEQYF. In DNA form, the CDR3 reads TGCGCCAGCAGTCCCGGGACTAGTACCTACGAGCAGTACTTC.

The chain has TRBV20-1 and TRBJ2-1; 11 bases fit TRBD2. Germline assignment: CDR1 DFQATT and CDR2 SNEGSKA (reference sequence). This CDR3 comprises 16 residues. Trimming removed 6 bases from V and 7 bases from J; junction bases left unmatched: 14. The CDR3 DNA follows: TGCAGTGCAAGTGCCCCACTAGCGGGAGCGTTGAATGAGCAGTTCTTC. Protein sequence: CSASAPLAGALNEQFF.

This rearrangement joins TRBV18 to TRBJ1-6, with a weak D call TRBD1 (5 bases). Per the germline V gene, CDR1 is KGHSH and CDR2 is LQKENI. Trimming shortened V by 5 bases and J by 9 bases, and 23 bases separated the two germline ends. The CDR3 is 17 residues long. CDR3 in DNA: TGTGCCAGCTCAGCCCGTGGGGTGGCGGCCGGGGGTTCACCCCTCCACTTT. It yields the protein CASSARGVAAGGSPLHF.